This is a list of T cell receptor beta chains from one sample in a study of CD8+ T cells in alopecia areata. The method was immunoSEQ multiplex PCR; TCRdb's version includes in-frame clones alone and lacks a portion of them. The sample contains some 110,000 clones, around three fifths of which appear only once. Sequencing used CD8+ T cells sorted from blood, obtained at week 24, from a patient treated with tofacitinib. All receptors derive from a human donor with alopecia areata. Each CDR3 is given with its conserved first and last residue. D genes are given only for firm matches. Part of the rows lack a size; the others show once, few, many or a class for expanded clones.

j_gene: TRBJ1-5; abundance: -; d_gene: -; v_gene: TRBV27; CDR3aa: CASSLDGTGTSNQPQHF; CDR3nt: TGTGCCAGCAGTTTAGACGGTACAGGGACTTCCAATCAGCCCCAGCATTTT
j_gene: TRBJ1-5; abundance: -; d_gene: -; v_gene: TRBV27; CDR3aa: CASSFRTGNQPQHF; CDR3nt: TGTGCCAGCAGTTTTAGAACGGGCAATCAGCCCCAGCATTTT
j_gene: TRBJ2-7; abundance: once; d_gene: TRBD2; v_gene: TRBV5-6; CDR3aa: CASSFGTSPDEQYF; CDR3nt: TGTGCCAGCAGCTTTGGGACTAGCCCCGACGAGCAGTACTTC
j_gene: TRBJ2-5; abundance: -; d_gene: -; v_gene: TRBV9; CDR3aa: CASSVAGGVEETQYF; CDR3nt: TGTGCCAGCAGCGTAGCAGGTGGGGTTGAAGAGACCCAGTACTTC
j_gene: TRBJ2-6; abundance: -; d_gene: TRBD1; v_gene: TRBV7-9; CDR3aa: CASSSTGFLGANVLTF; CDR3nt: TGTGCCAGCAGCTCGACAGGGTTTTTGGGGGCCAACGTCCTGACTTTC
j_gene: TRBJ2-7; abundance: -; d_gene: -; v_gene: TRBV5-6; CDR3aa: CASSQGSEQYF; CDR3nt: TGTGCCAGCAGTCAGGGGAGCGAGCAGTACTTC
j_gene: TRBJ2-7; abundance: -; d_gene: -; v_gene: TRBV7-9; CDR3aa: CASSWTSAGQRYYEQYF; CDR3nt: TGTGCCAGCAGCTGGACATCCGCGGGACAGCGATACTACGAGCAGTACTTC
j_gene: TRBJ2-5; abundance: -; d_gene: TRBD1; v_gene: TRBV6-6; CDR3aa: CASSDGTGQETQYF; CDR3nt: TGTGCCAGCAGCGACGGGACAGGGCAAGAGACCCAGTACTTC
j_gene: TRBJ1-1; abundance: -; d_gene: -; v_gene: TRBV9; CDR3aa: CASSVVVQPEAFF; CDR3nt: TGTGCCAGCAGCGTAGTGGTACAGCCTGAAGCTTTCTTT
j_gene: TRBJ2-5; abundance: few; d_gene: TRBD2; v_gene: TRBV30; CDR3aa: CAWSRDSGEETQYF; CDR3nt: TGTGCCTGGAGTCGGGATAGCGGGGAAGAGACCCAGTACTTC
j_gene: TRBJ1-2; abundance: -; d_gene: -; v_gene: TRBV25-1; CDR3aa: CASSEYGEDYGYTF; CDR3nt: TGTGCCAGCAGTGAATATGGGGAGGACTATGGCTACACCTTC
j_gene: TRBJ1-2; abundance: -; d_gene: -; v_gene: TRBV5-1; CDR3aa: CASADSPGTSYGYTF; CDR3nt: TGCGCCAGCGCTGACAGCCCGGGAACTTCGTATGGCTACACCTTC
j_gene: TRBJ2-1; abundance: -; d_gene: -; v_gene: TRBV13; CDR3aa: CASSLGDLPTLPNEQFF; CDR3nt: TGTGCCAGCAGCTTAGGCGACCTGCCCACCCTCCCCAATGAGCAGTTCTTC
j_gene: TRBJ2-7; abundance: few; d_gene: TRBD2; v_gene: TRBV2; CDR3aa: CASSEVAGAAGEQYF; CDR3nt: TGTGCCAGCAGTGAAGTAGCGGGGGCCGCCGGCGAGCAGTACTTC
j_gene: TRBJ2-7; abundance: -; d_gene: -; v_gene: TRBV18; CDR3aa: CASSPPTYEQYF; CDR3nt: TGTGCCAGCTCACCACCCACCTACGAGCAGTACTTC
j_gene: TRBJ1-1; abundance: -; d_gene: -; v_gene: TRBV5-1; CDR3aa: CASSLEAGLNTEAFF; CDR3nt: TGCGCCAGCAGCTTGGAGGCCGGATTGAACACTGAAGCTTTCTTT